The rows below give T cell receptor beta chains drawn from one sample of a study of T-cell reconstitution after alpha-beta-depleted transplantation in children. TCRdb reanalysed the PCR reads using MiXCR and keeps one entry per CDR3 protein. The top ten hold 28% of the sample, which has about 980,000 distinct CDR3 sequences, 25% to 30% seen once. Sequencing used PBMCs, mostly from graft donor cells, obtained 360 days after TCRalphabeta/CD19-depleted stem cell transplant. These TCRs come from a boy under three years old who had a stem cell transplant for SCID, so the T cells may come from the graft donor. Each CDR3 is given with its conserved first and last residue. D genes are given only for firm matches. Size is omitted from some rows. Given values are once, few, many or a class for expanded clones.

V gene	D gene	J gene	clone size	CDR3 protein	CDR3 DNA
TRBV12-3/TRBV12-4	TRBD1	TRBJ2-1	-	CASNSRNRGHEQFF	TGTGCCAGCAATTCCAGAAACAGGGGACATGAGCAGTTCTTC
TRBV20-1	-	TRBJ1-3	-	CSARGPDGNTIYF	TGCAGTGCTAGAGGGCCTGACGGAAACACCATATATTTT
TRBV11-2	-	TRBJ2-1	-	CASSPFGGFYNEQFF	TGTGCCAGCAGCCCCTTCGGGGGTTTCTACAATGAGCAGTTCTTC
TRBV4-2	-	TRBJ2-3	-	CASSLDFSSTDTQYF	TGTGCCAGCAGCCTTGACTTTTCTAGCACAGATACGCAGTATTTT
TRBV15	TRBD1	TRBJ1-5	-	CATQGGLANQPQHF	TGTGCCACCCAGGGGGGACTAGCAAATCAGCCCCAGCATTTT
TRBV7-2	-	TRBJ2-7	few	CASSYGQAPDYEQYF	TGTGCCAGCAGCTACGGGCAGGCGCCTGACTACGAGCAGTACTTC
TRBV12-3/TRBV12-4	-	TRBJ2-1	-	CASGTALNEQFF	TGTGCCAGCGGGACTGCACTCAATGAGCAGTTCTTC
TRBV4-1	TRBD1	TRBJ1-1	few	CASSQAGGQDHTEAFF	TGCGCCAGCAGCCAAGCAGGGGGACAGGATCACACTGAAGCTTTCTTT
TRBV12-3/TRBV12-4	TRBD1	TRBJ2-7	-	CASSARDRDWEYEQYF	TGTGCCAGCAGTGCCCGAGACAGGGATTGGGAATACGAGCAGTACTTC
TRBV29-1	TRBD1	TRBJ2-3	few	CSVERQGHSTDTQYF	TGCAGCGTTGAACGACAGGGCCACAGCACAGATACGCAGTATTTT
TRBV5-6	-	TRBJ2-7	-	CASSLIEEDEQYF	TGTGCCAGCAGCTTGATAGAAGAGGACGAGCAGTACTTC
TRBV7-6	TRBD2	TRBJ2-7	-	CASSLEGLAGAHEQYF	TGTGCCAGCAGCTTAGAAGGTCTAGCGGGGGCCCACGAGCAGTACTTC
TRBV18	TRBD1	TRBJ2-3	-	CASSRPGTGLITQYF	TGTGCCAGCTCACGACCCGGGACAGGATTGATTACGCAGTATTTT
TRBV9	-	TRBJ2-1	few	CASSVGEDNEQFF	TGTGCCAGCAGCGTAGGGGAGGACAATGAGCAGTTCTTC
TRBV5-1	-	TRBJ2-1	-	CASSPYRGVGINEQFF	TGCGCCAGCAGCCCCTACCGCGGGGTGGGCATCAATGAGCAGTTCTTC
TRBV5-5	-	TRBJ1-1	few	CASSLWRGNTEAFF	TGTGCCAGCAGCCTCTGGAGGGGGAACACTGAAGCTTTCTTT
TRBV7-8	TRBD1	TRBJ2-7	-	CASSLARGTGGYEQYF	TGTGCCAGCAGCTTAGCGAGAGGGACAGGGGGCTACGAGCAGTACTTC
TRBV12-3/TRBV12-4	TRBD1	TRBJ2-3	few	CASSSPDRAIDTQYF	TGTGCCAGCAGCTCCCCGGACAGGGCAATAGATACGCAGTATTTT
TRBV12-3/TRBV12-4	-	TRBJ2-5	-	CASSRIRGRSQETQYF	TGTGCCAGCAGCCGTATCAGGGGAAGGAGCCAAGAGACCCAGTACTTC
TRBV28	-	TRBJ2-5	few	CASSSPRSANIQETQYF	TGTGCCAGCAGTTCCCCTAGGTCCGCTAATATACAAGAGACCCAGTACTTC
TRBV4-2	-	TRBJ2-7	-	CASTRDRLGYEQYF	TGTGCCAGCACTCGCGACCGCCTAGGCTACGAGCAGTACTTC
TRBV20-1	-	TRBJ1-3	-	CSAVPLRRSSGNTIYF	TGCAGTGCTGTCCCTTTACGGAGAAGCTCTGGAAACACCATATATTTT
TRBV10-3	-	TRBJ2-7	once	CAISEGQGGEQYF	TGTGCCATCAGTGAGGGTCAGGGTGGCGAGCAGTACTTC
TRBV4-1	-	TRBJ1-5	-	CASSQASDRSRNQPQHF	TGCGCCAGCAGCCAAGCTTCGGACAGATCACGCAATCAGCCCCAGCATTTT
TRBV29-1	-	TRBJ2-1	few	CSAKLSGPNHNEQFF	TGCAGCGCCAAATTAAGCGGGCCGAACCACAATGAGCAGTTCTTC
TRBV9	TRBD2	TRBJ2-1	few	CASSVGGSGGFSYNEQFF	TGTGCCAGCAGCGTAGGGGGTAGCGGGGGGTTCTCCTACAATGAGCAGTTCTTC
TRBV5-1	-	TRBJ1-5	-	CASSLGLRNKGSIEPQHF	TGCGCCAGCAGCTTGGGGCTGAGGAACAAGGGGAGTATAGAGCCCCAGCATTTT
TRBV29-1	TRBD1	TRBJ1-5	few	CSVEGGQGANQPQHF	TGCAGCGTTGAAGGGGGACAGGGGGCCAATCAGCCCCAGCATTTT
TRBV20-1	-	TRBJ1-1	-	CSASNQMNTEAFF	TGCAGTGCTAGCAATCAGATGAACACTGAAGCTTTCTTT
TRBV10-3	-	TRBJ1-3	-	CATRTARSSGNTIYF	TGTGCCACCCGGACAGCTCGGAGCTCTGGAAACACCATATATTTT
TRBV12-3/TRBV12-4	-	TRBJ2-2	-	CASRVSEGSGELFF	TGTGCCAGCAGGGTTTCGGAGGGTAGCGGGGAGCTGTTTTTT
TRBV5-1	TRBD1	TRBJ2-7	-	CASSLWPGGWGEQYF	TGCGCCAGCAGCTTGTGGCCAGGGGGCTGGGGCGAGCAGTACTTC
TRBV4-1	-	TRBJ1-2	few	CASSLGRVNYGYTF	TGCGCCAGCAGCCTTGGCAGGGTTAACTATGGCTACACCTTC
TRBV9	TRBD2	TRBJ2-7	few	CASSPRTSGGEQYF	TGTGCCAGCAGCCCACGGACTAGCGGGGGCGAGCAGTACTTC
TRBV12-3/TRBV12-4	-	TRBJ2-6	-	CASSLNIGSSGANVLTF	TGTGCCAGCAGTTTAAATATAGGCAGCTCTGGGGCCAACGTCCTGACTTTC
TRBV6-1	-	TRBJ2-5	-	CASIEVPGRQETQYF	TGTGCCAGCATCGAAGTCCCGGGCAGGCAAGAGACCCAGTACTTC
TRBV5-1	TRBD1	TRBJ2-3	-	CASSPGWQGADTQYF	TGCGCCAGCAGCCCGGGTTGGCAGGGGGCAGATACGCAGTATTTT
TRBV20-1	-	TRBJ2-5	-	CSASPYLTPEETQYF	TGCAGTGCTAGTCCATACTTGACACCCGAAGAGACCCAGTACTTC
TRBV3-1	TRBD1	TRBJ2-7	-	CASSHGQGREQYF	TGTGCCAGCAGCCACGGACAGGGTCGAGAGCAGTACTTC
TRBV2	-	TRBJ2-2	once	CASSGEPKELFF	TGTGCCAGCAGCGGGGAACCCAAGGAGCTGTTTTTT
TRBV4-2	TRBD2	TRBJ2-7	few	CASSQDMGSGVGYEQYF	TGTGCCAGCAGCCAAGACATGGGGAGCGGGGTTGGCTACGAGCAGTACTTC
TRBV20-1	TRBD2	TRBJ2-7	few	CSAYEGGLAGAYEQYF	TGCAGTGCTTACGAGGGGGGACTAGCGGGGGCTTACGAGCAGTACTTC
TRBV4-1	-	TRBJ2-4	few	CASSQDGTSGFKNIQYF	TGCGCCAGCAGCCAAGATGGGACAAGTGGGTTCAAAAACATTCAGTACTTC
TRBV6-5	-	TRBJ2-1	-	CASSYSKGMTYNEQFF	TGTGCCAGCAGTTACTCAAAGGGTATGACCTACAATGAGCAGTTCTTC
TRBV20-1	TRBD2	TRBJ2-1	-	CSARRGGKNEQFF	TGCAGTGCCCGTCGGGGGGGCAAAAATGAGCAGTTCTTC
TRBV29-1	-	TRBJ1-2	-	CSVGWGSYGYTF	TGCAGCGTGGGGTGGGGAAGCTATGGCTACACCTTC
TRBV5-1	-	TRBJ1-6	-	CASTGESNSPLHF	TGCGCCAGCACCGGAGAAAGTAATTCACCCCTCCACTTT
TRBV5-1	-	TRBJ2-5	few	CASSLSGSWKETQYF	TGCGCCAGCAGCTTGTCGGGAAGCTGGAAGGAGACCCAGTACTTC
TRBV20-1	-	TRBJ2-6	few	CSARDLTGANVLTF	TGCAGTGCTAGGGACCTTACTGGGGCCAACGTCCTGACTTTC
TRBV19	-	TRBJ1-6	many	CASSMGWSPLHF	TGTGCCAGTAGTATGGGCTGGTCACCCCTCCACTTT